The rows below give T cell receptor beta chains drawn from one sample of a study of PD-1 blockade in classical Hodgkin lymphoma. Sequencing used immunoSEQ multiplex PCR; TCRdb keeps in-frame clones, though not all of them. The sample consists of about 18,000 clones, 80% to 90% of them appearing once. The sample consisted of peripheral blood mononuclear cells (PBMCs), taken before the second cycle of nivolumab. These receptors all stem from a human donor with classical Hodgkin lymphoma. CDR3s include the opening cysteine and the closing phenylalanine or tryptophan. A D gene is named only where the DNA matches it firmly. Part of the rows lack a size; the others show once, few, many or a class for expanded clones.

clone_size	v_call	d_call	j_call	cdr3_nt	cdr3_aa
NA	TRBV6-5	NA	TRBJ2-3	TGTGCCAGCAGTTACGACAGCACAGATACGCAGTATTTT	CASSYDSTDTQYF
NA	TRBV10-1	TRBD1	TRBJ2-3	TGCGCCAGCATCCCCCGGGACAGGGGCTGCGATACGCAGTATTTT	CASIPRDRGCDTQYF
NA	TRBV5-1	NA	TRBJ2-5	TGCGCCAGCAGCTTGGCCGCGGGGAGTCAAGAGACCCAGTACTTC	CASSLAAGSQETQYF
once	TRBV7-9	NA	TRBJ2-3	TGTGCCAGCAGCCAATATACGCAGTATTTT	CASSQYTQYF
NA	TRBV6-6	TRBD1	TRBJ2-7	TGTGCCAGCAGTTACGGACAGGGGGCGGGCGAGCAGTACTTC	CASSYGQGAGEQYF
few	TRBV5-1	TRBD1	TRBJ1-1	TGCGCCAGCAGCATCCCGACAGGGCAGTCTGAAGCTTTCTTT	CASSIPTGQSEAFF
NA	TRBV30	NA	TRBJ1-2	TGTGCCTGGAGTGTACGGCAGGGGCAAAATGGCTACACCTTC	CAWSVRQGQNGYTF
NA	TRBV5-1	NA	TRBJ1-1	TGCGCCAGCAGCGCGTCCGGGGCCACGGGCACTGAAGCTTTCTTT	CASSASGATGTEAFF
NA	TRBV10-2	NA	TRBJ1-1	TGCGCCAGCAGTGGCAGAAACACTGAAGCTTTCTTT	CASSGRNTEAFF
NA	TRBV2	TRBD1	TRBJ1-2	TGTGCCAGCAGTGGACAGGGCGTTCCCTATGGCTACACCTTC	CASSGQGVPYGYTF
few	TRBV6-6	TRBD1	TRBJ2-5	TGTGCCAGCAGTCGGACAGGAAAAGAGACCCAGTACTTC	CASSRTGKETQYF
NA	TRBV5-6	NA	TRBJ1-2	TGTGCCAGCAGCTTGGGACGACACGGGGGCTATGGCTACACCTTC	CASSLGRHGGYGYTF
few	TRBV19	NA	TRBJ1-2	TGTGCCAGTATTGGGGGGAACTATGGCTACACCTTC	CASIGGNYGYTF
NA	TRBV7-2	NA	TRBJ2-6	TGTGCCAGCAGCTCGGGACCCTCTTACTCTGGGGCCAACGTCCTGACTTTC	CASSSGPSYSGANVLTF
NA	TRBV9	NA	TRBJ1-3	TGTGCCAGCAGCGTGGAGGGGGAAAACACCATATATTTT	CASSVEGENTIYF
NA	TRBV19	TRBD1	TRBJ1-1	TGTGCCAGTCGGACAGGGGGACCAACAACTGAAGCTTTCTTT	CASRTGGPTTEAFF
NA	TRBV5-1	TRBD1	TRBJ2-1	TGCGCCAGCAGCTTGGAAGGACAGGGATACAATGAGCAGTTCTTC	CASSLEGQGYNEQFF
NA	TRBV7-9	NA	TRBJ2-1	TGTGCCAGCAGCTTTCTGGTTGGGGGGGAGCAGTTCTTC	CASSFLVGGEQFF
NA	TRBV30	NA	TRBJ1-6	TGTGCCTGGAGTTCTACAGGTTCACCCCTCCACTTT	CAWSSTGSPLHF
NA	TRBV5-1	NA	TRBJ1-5	TGCGCCAGCAGCTCGACGGGACAACAAATGGAGCCCCAGCATTTT	CASSSTGQQMEPQHF
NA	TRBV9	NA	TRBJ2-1	TGTGCCAGCAGCGTAGCTGGGGGGGCCTCGATTGGTGAGCAGTTCTTC	CASSVAGGASIGEQFF
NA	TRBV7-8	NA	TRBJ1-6	TGTGCCAGCAGCTTCAACATGGATTCACCCCTCCACTTT	CASSFNMDSPLHF
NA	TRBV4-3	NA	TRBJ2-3	TGCGCCAGCAGCCAAGTAGGGGGGCCGAGTGGAGATACGCAGTATTTT	CASSQVGGPSGDTQYF
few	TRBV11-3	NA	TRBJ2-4	TGTGCCAGCAGCCCTCGGGGGCTTCTAGCCAAAAACATTCAGTACTTC	CASSPRGLLAKNIQYF
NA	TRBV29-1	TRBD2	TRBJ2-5	TGCAGCGTTGTGGGGCCCACCGGGGGGGCCCTAGAGACCCAGTACTTC	CSVVGPTGGALETQYF
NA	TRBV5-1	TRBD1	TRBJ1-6	TGCGCCAGCAGCTCGGGGGACAGGGGCATAACTTATAATTCACCCCTCCACTTT	CASSSGDRGITYNSPLHF
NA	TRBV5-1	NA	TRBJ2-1	TGCGCCAGCAGCACGGCGGGACTCGGGGACAATGAGCAGTTCTTC	CASSTAGLGDNEQFF
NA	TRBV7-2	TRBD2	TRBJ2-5	TGTGCCAGCAGCTTAGGACTAGCGGGGGGTGTAGAGACCCAGTACTTC	CASSLGLAGGVETQYF
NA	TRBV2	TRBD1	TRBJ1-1	TGTGCCAGCAGTGGGGACAGGGTGCGTGAAGCTTTCTTT	CASSGDRVREAFF
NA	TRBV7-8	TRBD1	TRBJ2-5	TGTGCCAGCAGCGAGCCAGGCGGGACAGGGGAGACCCAGTACTTC	CASSEPGGTGETQYF
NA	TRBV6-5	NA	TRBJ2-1	TGTGCCAGCTGGGACTTCTCCTACAATGAGCAGTTCTTC	CASWDFSYNEQFF
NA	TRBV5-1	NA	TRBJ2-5	TGCGCCAGCAGCTTAAAAGAGACCCAGTACTTC	CASSLKETQYF
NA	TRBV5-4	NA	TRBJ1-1	TGTGCCAGCAGCTTGCTCGAGGCAGATAACACTGAAGCTTTCTTT	CASSLLEADNTEAFF
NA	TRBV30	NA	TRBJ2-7	TGTGCCTGGAGTGTACGATTGGGGTACGAGCAGTACTTC	CAWSVRLGYEQYF
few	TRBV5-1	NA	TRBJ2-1	TGCGCCAGCAGCTTGGCCGCGGGGCTGGCCGGCAATGAGCAGTTCTTC	CASSLAAGLAGNEQFF
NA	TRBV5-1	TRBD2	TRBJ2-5	TGCGCCAGCAGCGAACTAGCGCAAGAGACCCAGTACTTC	CASSELAQETQYF
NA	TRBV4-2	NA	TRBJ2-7	TGTGCCAGCAGCCACCACAGGACGTCCTCCTACGAGCAGTACTTC	CASSHHRTSSYEQYF